The 10 T cell receptor beta chains listed next were all sequenced from one sample in a study of blood T cell repertoires in COVID-19. TCRdb's table, derived via immunoSEQ multiplex PCR, lists solely in-frame clones and lacks some. Of 250,000 to 300,000 clones listed, approximately 90% are singletons. The sample consisted of PBMCs or T cells enriched from blood (not recorded which). The receptors were sampled from a woman aged 40 to 50 with acute COVID-19.

This chain connects TRBV6-7 to TRBJ2-3, with 10 bases matching TRBD2. TRBV6-7 is given ORF status, its function remaining uncertain. CDR3 length: 17 amino acids. The junction had 7 bases not matched to a gene; V was cut back by 1 base and J by 3 bases. DNA of the CDR3: TGTGCCAGCAGTTACTATGGCGGACTAGCGGCTACAGATACGCAGTATTTT. Amino acids: CASSYYGGLAATDTQYF.

This chain links TRBV24-1 with TRBJ2-1; 11 bases align to TRBD2. The CDR3 consists of 16 residues. In germline, CDR1 is KGHDR, CDR2 SFDVKD. V lost 3 bases to trimming and J lost 5 bases; unmatched junction nucleotides: 5. As DNA, the CDR3 is TGTGCCACCAGTGATGAGCTAGCGGGGGGAAACAATGAGCAGTTCTTC. Translating gives CATSDELAGGNNEQFF.

The chain employs TRBV5-1 and TRBJ1-2; D gene ambiguous. Germline V CDR1 and CDR2: SGHRS, YFSETQ. The V end lost 5 bases, the J end lost 4 bases, and 15 bases lay between the germline ends. The CDR3 has 14 residues. The CDR3 DNA reads as TGCGCCAGCAGATCAGAGTCAGGTTCCTATGGCTACACCTTC. This gives the protein CASRSESGSYGYTF.

The rearrangement uses TRBV6-5 and TRBJ2-2, with D possibly TRBD1 on 6 matching bases. The germline V and J ends were trimmed by 2 bases and 5 bases, with 12 bases remaining between them. The CDR3 contains 15 residues. CDR1 and CDR2 from the germline V gene are MNHEY and SVGAGI. The DNA for the CDR3 is TGTGCCAGCAGTTACGTCCGGACAGATACCGGGGAGCTGTTTTTT. This gives the protein CASSYVRTDTGELFF.

The rearrangement joins TRBV29-1 to TRBJ1-5; D unresolved. Between the trimmed V and J ends, which lost 4 bases and 4 bases, there was a span of 5 bases. The CDR3 has 11 amino acids. CDR1 is SQVTM, CDR2 ANQGSEA, per germline. CDR3 amino acids: CSVGENQPQHF. DNA of the CDR3: TGCAGCGTTGGGGAGAATCAGCCCCAGCATTTT.

The chain is built from TRBV5-1 and TRBJ2-5; TRBD2 matches at 7 bases. Germline values: CDR1 SGHRS, CDR2 YFSETQ. With V trimmed by 0 bases and J by 1 base, 15 bases remained unmatched. The CDR3 extends over 19 amino acids. The CDR3 coding sequence is TGCGCCAGCAGCTTGGCCCCCGCTGGGTGGCGGGGGATCCAAGAGACCCAGTACTTC. This translates into CASSLAPAGWRGIQETQYF. The variable domain in full, completed from reference TRBV5-1 and TRBJ2-5, reads KAGVTQTPRYLIKTRGQQVTLSCSPISGHRSVSWYQQTPGQGLQFLFEYFSETQRNKGNFPGRFSGRQFSNSRSEMNVSTLELGDSALYLCASSLAPAGWRGIQETQYFGPGTRLLVL.

This chain uses TRBV7-3 with TRBJ2-1, with TRBD2 identical over 13 bases. V lost 5 bases and J lost 5; bases outside the gene matches: 9. The CDR3 runs to 17 residues. Germline values: CDR1 SGHTA, CDR2 FQGTGA. CDR3 DNA sequence: TGTGCCAGCAGCCTCAATCCGGGACTAGCGGGAAACAATGAGCAGTTCTTC. It yields the protein CASSLNPGLAGNNEQFF.

This chain joins TRBV10-1 and TRBJ1-1, with a weak D call TRBD1 (5 bases). CDR3 length: 17 residues. Germline CDR1 is WNHNN and CDR2 is SYGVQD (reference sequence). V was pared by 3 bases and J by 0 bases, with 17 bases between. The CDR3 loop is CASSEAKDSIMNTEAFF. The CDR3 DNA follows: TGCGCCAGCAGTGAAGCTAAAGACAGTATCATGAACACTGAAGCTTTCTTT.

This chain connects TRBV19 to TRBJ2-2, with 8 bases matching TRBD1. Germline-derived CDR1 and CDR2 are LNHDA and SQIVND (reference sequence). With 6 bases clipped from V and 1 base from J, the junction kept 1 base outside the gene matches. This CDR3 contains 14 residues. This CDR3 is CASSGQGNTGELFF. The CDR3 DNA is TGTGCCAGTAGCGGACAGGGGAACACCGGGGAGCTGTTTTTT.

The chain has TRBV5-1 and TRBJ2-5; D is possibly TRBD2 (5 bases). Between the trimmed V and J ends, which lost 0 bases and 5 bases, there was a span of 14 bases. Germline V lookup: CDR1 SGHRS, CDR2 YFSETQ. This CDR3 is 15 amino acids long. The DNA of the CDR3 is TGCGCCAGCAGCTTGGCCCCGGGAAACGCGGAGACCCAGTACTTC. Translation: CASSLAPGNAETQYF.